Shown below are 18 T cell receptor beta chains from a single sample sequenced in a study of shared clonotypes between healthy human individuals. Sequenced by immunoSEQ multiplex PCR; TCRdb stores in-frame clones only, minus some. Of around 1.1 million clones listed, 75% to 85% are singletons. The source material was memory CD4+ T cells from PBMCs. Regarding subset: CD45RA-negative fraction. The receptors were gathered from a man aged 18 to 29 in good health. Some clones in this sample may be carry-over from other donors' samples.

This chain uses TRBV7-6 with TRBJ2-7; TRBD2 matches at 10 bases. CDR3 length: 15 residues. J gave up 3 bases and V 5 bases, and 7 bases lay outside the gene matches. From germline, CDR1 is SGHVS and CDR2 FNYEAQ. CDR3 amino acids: CASSEGLAAYYEQYF. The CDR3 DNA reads TGTGCCAGCAGCGAAGGACTAGCGGCTTACTACGAGCAGTACTTC.

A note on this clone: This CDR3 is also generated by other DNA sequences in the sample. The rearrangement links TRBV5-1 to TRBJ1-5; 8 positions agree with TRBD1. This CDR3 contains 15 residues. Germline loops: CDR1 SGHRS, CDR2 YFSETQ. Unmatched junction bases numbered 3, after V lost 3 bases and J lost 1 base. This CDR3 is CASSWTGNSNQPQHF. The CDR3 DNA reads TGCGCCAGCAGCTGGACAGGGAACAGCAATCAGCCCCAGCATTTT. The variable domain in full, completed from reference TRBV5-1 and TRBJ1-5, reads KAGVTQTPRYLIKTRGQQVTLSCSPISGHRSVSWYQQTPGQGLQFLFEYFSETQRNKGNFPGRFSGRQFSNSRSEMNVSTLELGDSALYLCASSWTGNSNQPQHFGDGTRLSIL.

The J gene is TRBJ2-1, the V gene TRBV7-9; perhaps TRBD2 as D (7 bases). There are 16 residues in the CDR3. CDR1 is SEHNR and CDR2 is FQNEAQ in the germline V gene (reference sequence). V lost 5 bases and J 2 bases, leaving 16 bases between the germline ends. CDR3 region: CASSEWGAGAYNEQFF. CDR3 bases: TGTGCCAGCAGCGAATGGGGGGCGGGAGCCTACAATGAGCAGTTCTTC. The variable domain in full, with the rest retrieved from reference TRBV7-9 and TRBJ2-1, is DTGVSQNPRHKITKRGQNVTFRCDPISEHNRLYWYRQTLGQGPEFLTYFQNEAQLEKSRLLSDRFSAERPKGSFSTLEIQRTEQGDSAMYLCASSEWGAGAYNEQFFGPGTRLTVL.

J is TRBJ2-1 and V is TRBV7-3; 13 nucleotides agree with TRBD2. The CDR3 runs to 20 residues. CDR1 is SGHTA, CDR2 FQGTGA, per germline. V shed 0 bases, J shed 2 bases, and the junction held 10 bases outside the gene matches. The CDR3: CASSLTVWTSGSPAYNEQFF. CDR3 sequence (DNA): TGTGCCAGCAGCTTAACGGTCTGGACTAGCGGGAGTCCCGCCTACAATGAGCAGTTCTTC.

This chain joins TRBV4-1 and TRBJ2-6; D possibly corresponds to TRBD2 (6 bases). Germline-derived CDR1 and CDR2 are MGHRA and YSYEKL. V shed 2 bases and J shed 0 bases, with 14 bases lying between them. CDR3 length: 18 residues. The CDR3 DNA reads TGCGCCAGCAGCCAACGGGAGCAGGGATCCTCTGGGGCCAACGTCCTGACTTTC. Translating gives CASSQREQGSSGANVLTF.

DNA for the CDR3: TGCAGCGTAGCACAGGGAATTAAGGATGGTGAGCAGTTCTTC. Translation gives CSVAQGIKDGEQFF. V usage is TRBV29-1 and J usage is TRBJ2-1, with D perhaps TRBD1 (6 bases). The V end was cut by 6 bases, the J end by 9 bases, with 21 bases between. The CDR3 is 14 residues long. From germline, CDR1 is SQVTM and CDR2 ANQGSEA.

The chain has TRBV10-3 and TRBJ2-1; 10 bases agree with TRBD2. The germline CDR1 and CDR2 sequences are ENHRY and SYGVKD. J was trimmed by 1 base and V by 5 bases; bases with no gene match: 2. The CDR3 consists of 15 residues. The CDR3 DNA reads TGTGCCATCAGTAGCGGGAGGGATTCCTACAATGAGCAGTTCTTC. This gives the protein CAISSGRDSYNEQFF.

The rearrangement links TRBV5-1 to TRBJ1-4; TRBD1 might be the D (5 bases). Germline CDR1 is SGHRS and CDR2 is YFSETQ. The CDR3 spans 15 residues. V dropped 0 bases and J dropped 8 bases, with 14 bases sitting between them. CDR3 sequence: CASSLVGGGDEKLFF. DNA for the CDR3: TGCGCCAGCAGCTTGGTTGGTGGCGGGGACGAAAAACTGTTTTTT. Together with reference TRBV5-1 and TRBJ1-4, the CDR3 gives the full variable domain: KAGVTQTPRYLIKTRGQQVTLSCSPISGHRSVSWYQQTPGQGLQFLFEYFSETQRNKGNFPGRFSGRQFSNSRSEMNVSTLELGDSALYLCASSLVGGGDEKLFFGSGTQLSVL.

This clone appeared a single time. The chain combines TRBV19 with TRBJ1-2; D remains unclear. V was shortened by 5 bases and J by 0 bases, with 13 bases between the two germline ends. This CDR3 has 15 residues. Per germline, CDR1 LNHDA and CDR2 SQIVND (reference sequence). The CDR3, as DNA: TGTGCCAGTAGTGTAATCTTGGGAGCTAACTATGGCTACACCTTC. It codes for CASSVILGANYGYTF.

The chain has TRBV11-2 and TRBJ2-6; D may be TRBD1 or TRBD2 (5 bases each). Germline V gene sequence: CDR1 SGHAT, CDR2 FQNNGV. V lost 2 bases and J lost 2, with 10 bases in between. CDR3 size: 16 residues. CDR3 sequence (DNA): TGTGCCAGCAGCTTACTTCGGGGCGCTGGGGCCAACGTCCTGACTTTC. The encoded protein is CASSLLRGAGANVLTF.

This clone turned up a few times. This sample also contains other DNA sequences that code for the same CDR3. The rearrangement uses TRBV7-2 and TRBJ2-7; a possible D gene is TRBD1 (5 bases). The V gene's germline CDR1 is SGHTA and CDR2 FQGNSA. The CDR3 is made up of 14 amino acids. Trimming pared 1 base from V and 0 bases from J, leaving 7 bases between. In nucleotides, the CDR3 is TGTGCCAGCAGCTTAGACAGGTTCTCCTACGAGCAGTACTTC. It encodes CASSLDRFSYEQYF.

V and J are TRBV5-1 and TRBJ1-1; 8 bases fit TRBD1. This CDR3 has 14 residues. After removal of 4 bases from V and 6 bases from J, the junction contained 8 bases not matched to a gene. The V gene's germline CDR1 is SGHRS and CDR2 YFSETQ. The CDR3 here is CASSEGQAVPEAFF. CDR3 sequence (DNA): TGCGCCAGCAGCGAGGGACAGGCCGTTCCTGAAGCTTTCTTT.

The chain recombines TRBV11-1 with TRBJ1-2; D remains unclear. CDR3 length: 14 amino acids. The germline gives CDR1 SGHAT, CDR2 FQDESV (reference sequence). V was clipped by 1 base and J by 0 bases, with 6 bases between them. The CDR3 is CASSLDGPNYGYTF. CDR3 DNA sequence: TGTGCCAGCAGCTTAGACGGCCCTAACTATGGCTACACCTTC.

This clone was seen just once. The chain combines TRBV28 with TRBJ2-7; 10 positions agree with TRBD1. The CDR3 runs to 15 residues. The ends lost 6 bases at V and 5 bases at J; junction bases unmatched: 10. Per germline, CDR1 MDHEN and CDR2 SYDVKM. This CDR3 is CASSTRQGARDEQYF. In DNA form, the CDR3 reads TGTGCCAGCAGCACGCGACAGGGGGCGCGCGACGAGCAGTACTTC. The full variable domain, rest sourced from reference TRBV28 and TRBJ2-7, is DVKVTQSSRYLVKRTGEKVFLECVQDMDHENMFWYRQDPGLGLRLIYFSYDVKMKEKGDIPEGYSVSREKKERFSLILESASTNQTSMYLCASSTRQGARDEQYFGPGTRLTVT.

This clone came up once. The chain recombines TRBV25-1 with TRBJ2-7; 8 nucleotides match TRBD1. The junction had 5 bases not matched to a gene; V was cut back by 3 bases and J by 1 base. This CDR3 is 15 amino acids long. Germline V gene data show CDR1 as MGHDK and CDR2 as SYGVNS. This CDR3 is CASSEPGDRSYEQYF. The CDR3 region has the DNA TGTGCCAGCAGTGAGCCAGGGGACAGGTCCTACGAGCAGTACTTC.

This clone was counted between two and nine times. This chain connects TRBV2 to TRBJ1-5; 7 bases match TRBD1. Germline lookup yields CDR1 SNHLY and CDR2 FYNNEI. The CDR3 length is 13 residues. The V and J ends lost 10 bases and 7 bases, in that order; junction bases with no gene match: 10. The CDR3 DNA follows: TGTGCCACCACGGGACAGCCGCGGCAGCCCCAGCATTTT. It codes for CATTGQPRQPQHF.

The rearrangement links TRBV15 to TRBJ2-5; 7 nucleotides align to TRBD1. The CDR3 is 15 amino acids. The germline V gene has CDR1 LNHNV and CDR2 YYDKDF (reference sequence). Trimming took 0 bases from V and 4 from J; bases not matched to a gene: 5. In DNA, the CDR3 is TGTGCCACCAGCAGAGAAGGGGGCGCCTTAGAGACCCAGTACTTC. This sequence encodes CATSREGGALETQYF.

CDR3 residues: CASSLGWGLGQPQHF. Written as DNA, the CDR3 is TGCGCCAGCAGCTTGGGATGGGGGTTAGGACAGCCCCAGCATTTT. The chain combines TRBV5-1 with TRBJ1-5; maybe TRBD1 (5 bases). Germline CDR1 is SGHRS and CDR2 is YFSETQ. The V and J ends lost 0 bases and 7 bases respectively, with 14 bases between them. CDR3 length equals 15 residues.